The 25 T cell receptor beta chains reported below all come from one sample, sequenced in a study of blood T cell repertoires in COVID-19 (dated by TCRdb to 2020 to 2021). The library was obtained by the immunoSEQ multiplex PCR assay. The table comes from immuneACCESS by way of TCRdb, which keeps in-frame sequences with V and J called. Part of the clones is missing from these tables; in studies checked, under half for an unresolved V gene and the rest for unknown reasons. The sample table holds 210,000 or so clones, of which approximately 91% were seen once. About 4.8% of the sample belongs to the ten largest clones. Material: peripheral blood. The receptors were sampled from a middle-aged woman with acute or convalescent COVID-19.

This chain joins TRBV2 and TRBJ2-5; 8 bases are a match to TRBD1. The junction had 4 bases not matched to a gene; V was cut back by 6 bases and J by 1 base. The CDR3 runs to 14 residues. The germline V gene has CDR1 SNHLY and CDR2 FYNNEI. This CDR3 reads CASSVDRGQETQYF. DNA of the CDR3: TGTGCCAGCAGCGTAGACAGGGGCCAAGAGACCCAGTACTTC.

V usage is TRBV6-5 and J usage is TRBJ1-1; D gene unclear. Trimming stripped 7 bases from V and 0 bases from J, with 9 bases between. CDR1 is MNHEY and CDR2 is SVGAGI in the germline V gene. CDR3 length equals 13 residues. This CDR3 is CASTPQMNTEAFF. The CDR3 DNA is TGTGCCAGCACCCCCCAGATGAACACTGAAGCTTTCTTT.

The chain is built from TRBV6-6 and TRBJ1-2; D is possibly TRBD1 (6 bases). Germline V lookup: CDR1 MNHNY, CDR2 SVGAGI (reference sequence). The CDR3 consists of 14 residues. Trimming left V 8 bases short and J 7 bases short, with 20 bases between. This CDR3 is CASCTLTGWVGYTF. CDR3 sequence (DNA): TGTGCCAGCTGCACCTTAACAGGGTGGGTTGGCTACACCTTC.

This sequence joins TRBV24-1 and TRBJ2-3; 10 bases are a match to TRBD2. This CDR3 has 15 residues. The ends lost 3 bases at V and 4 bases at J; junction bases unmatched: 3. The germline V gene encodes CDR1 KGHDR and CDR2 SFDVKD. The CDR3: CATSDVAGGADTQYF. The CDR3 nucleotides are TGTGCCACCAGTGATGTAGCGGGGGGCGCAGATACGCAGTATTTT.

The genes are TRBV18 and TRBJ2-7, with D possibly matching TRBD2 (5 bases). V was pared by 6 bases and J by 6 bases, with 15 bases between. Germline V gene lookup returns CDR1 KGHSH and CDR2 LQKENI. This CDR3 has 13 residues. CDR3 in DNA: TGTGCCAGCTCCCAACGATGGAGGACCGAGCAGTACGTC. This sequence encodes CASSQRWRTEQYV.

CDR3 DNA sequence: TGTGCCAGCAACTTAGAGGTTCTAGCGTGGGGCTACACCTTC. Translated, it gives CASNLEVLAWGYTF. The chain has TRBV6-5 and TRBJ1-2; D unresolved. From germline, CDR1 is MNHEY and CDR2 SVGAGI. Trimming stripped 7 bases from V and 8 bases from J, with 20 bases between. This CDR3 contains 14 residues.

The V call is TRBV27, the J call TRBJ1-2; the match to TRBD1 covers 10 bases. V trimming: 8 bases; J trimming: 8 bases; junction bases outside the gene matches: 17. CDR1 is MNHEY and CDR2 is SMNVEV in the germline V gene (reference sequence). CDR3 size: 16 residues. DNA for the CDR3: TGTGCCAGCGGGGAATTCAGGGACAGGGGATCAGGCGGCTACACCTTC. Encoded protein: CASGEFRDRGSGGYTF.

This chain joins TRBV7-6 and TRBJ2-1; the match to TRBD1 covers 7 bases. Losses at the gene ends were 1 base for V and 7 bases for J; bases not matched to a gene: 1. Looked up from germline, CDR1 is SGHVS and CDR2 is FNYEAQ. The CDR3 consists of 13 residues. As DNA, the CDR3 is TGTGCCAGCAGCTTAGGACAGGGTAATGAGCAGTTCTTC. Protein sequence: CASSLGQGNEQFF.

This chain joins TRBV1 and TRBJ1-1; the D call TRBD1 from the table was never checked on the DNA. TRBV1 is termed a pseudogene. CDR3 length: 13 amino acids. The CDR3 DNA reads TGCACCAGCAGCCAACCACAGTTCACTGAAGCTTTCTTT. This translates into CTSSQPQFTEAFF.

CDR3: CATSGGGQRDQETQYF. The CDR3 DNA reads TGTGCCACCAGTGGGGGGGGTCAGAGAGATCAAGAGACCCAGTACTTC. The chain has TRBV24-1 and TRBJ2-5; TRBD2 matches 7 bases. V lost 5 bases to trimming and J lost 2 bases; unmatched junction nucleotides: 10. Germline assignment: CDR1 KGHDR and CDR2 SFDVKD. CDR3 length: 16 residues.

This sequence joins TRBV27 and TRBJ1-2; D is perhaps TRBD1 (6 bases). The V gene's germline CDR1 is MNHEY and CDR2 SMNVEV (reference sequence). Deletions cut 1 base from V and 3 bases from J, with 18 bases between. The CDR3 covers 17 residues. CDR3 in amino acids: CASSLFGQGLRDYGYTF. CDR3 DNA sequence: TGTGCCAGCAGTTTATTTGGGCAGGGGCTAAGGGACTATGGCTACACCTTC.

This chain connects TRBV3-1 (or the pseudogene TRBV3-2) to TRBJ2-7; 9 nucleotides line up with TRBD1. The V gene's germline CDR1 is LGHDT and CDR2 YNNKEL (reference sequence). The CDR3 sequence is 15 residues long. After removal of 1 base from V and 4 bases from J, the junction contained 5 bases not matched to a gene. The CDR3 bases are TGTGCCAGCAGCCAAGGATCCGGGACAGGGTACGAGCAGTACGTC. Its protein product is CASSQGSGTGYEQYV.

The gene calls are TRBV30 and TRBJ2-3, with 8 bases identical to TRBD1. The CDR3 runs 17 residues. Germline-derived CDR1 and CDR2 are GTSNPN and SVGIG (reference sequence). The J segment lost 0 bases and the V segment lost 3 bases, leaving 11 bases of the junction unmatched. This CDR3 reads CAWSWARTGTSTDTQYF. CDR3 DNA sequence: TGTGCCTGGAGCTGGGCCCGGACAGGGACCAGCACAGATACGCAGTATTTT.

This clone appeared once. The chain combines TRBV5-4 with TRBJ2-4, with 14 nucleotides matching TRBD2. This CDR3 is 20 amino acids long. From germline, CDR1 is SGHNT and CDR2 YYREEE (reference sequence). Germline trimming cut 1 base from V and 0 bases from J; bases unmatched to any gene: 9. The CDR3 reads CASSLSFRLAGGIAKNIQYF. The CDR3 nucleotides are TGTGCCAGCAGCTTGTCATTTCGACTAGCGGGGGGGATAGCCAAAAACATTCAGTACTTC.

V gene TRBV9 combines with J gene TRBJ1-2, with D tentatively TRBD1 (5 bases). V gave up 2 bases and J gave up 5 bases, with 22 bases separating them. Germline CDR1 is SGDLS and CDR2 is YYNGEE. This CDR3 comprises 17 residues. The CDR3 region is CASSVDTGTDYSYGYTF. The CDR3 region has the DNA TGTGCCAGCAGCGTGGATACCGGGACTGACTACAGTTATGGCTACACCTTC.

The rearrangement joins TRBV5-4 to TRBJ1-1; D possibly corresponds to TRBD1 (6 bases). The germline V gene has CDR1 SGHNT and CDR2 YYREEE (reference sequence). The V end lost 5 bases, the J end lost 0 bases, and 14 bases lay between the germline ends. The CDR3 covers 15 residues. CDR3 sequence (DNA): TGTGCCAGCAGGTCCGAACACAGGGTGAACACTGAAGCTTTCTTT. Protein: CASRSEHRVNTEAFF.

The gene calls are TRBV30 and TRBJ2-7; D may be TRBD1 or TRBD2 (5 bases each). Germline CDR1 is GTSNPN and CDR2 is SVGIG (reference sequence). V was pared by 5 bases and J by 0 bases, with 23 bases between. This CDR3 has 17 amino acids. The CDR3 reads CAWGGRAGQRSSYEQYV. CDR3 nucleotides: TGTGCCTGGGGAGGACGGGCAGGGCAAAGGAGCTCCTACGAGCAGTACGTC.

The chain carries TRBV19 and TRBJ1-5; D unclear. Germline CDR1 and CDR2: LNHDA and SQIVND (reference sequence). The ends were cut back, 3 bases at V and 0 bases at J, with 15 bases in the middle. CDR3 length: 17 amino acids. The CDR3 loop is CASSMRGRGYSNQPQHF. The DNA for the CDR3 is TGTGCCAGTAGTATGCGTGGGAGAGGCTATAGCAATCAGCCCCAGCATTTT. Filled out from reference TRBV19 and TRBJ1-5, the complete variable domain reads DGGITQSPKYLFRKEGQNVTLSCEQNLNHDAMYWYRQDPGQGLRLIYYSQIVNDFQKGDIAEGYSVSREKKESFPLTVTSAQKNPTAFYLCASSMRGRGYSNQPQHFGDGTRLSIL.

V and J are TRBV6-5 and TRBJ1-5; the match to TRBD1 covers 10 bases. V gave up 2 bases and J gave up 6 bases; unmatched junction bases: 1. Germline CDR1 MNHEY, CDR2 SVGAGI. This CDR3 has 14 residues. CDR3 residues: CASSYGQGGQPQHF. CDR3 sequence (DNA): TGTGCCAGCAGTTACGGACAGGGGGGTCAGCCCCAGCATTTT.

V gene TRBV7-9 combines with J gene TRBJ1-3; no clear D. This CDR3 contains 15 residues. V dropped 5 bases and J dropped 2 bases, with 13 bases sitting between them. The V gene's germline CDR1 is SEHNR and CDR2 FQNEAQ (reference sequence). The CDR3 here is CASSTVTGAGNTIYF. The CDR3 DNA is TGTGCCAGCAGCACTGTGACCGGGGCTGGAAACACCATATATTTT. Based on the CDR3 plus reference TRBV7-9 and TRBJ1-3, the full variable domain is DTGVSQNPRHKITKRGQNVTFRCDPISEHNRLYWYRQTLGQGPEFLTYFQNEAQLEKSRLLSDRFSAERPKGSFSTLEIQRTEQGDSAMYLCASSTVTGAGNTIYFGEGSWLTVV.

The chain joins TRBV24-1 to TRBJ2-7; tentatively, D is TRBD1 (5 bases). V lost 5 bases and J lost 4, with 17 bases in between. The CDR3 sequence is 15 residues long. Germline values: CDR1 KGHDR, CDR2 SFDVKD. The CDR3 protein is CATSVDTPDKYEQYV. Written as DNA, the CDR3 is TGTGCCACCAGTGTCGATACTCCGGACAAATACGAGCAGTACGTC.

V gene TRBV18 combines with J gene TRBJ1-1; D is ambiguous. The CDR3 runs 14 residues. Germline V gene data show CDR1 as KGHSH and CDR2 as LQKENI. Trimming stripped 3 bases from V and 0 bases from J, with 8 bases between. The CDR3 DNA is TGTGCCAGCTCACCGATACAGCTGAACACTGAAGCTTTCTTT. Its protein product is CASSPIQLNTEAFF.

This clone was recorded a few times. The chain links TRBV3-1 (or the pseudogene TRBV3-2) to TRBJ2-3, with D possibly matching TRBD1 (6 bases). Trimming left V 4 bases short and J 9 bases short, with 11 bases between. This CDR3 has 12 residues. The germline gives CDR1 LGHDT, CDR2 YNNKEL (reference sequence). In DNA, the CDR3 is TGTGCCAGCAGCCCGGACAGATTAACGCAGTATTTT. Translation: CASSPDRLTQYF.

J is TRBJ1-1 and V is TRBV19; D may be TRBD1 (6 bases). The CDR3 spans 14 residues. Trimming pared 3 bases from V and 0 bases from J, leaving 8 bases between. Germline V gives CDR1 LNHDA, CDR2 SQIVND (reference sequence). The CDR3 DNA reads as TGTGCCAGTAGTATGACAGGAGTGAACACTGAAGCTTTCTTT. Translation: CASSMTGVNTEAFF. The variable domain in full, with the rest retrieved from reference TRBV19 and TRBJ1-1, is DGGITQSPKYLFRKEGQNVTLSCEQNLNHDAMYWYRQDPGQGLRLIYYSQIVNDFQKGDIAEGYSVSREKKESFPLTVTSAQKNPTAFYLCASSMTGVNTEAFFGQGTRLTVV.

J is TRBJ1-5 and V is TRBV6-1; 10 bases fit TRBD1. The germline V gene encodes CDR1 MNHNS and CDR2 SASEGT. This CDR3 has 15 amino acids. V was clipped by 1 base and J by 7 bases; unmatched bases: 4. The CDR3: CASSEGTGGRQPQHF. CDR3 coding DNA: TGTGCCAGCAGTGAAGGGACAGGGGGAAGGCAGCCCCAGCATTTT.